Presented here are 15 T cell receptor beta chains from one specimen sequenced in a study of beta chain features in type 1 diabetes. Study results and limitations: Researchers report that Type 1 diabetes patients had moderately but significantly shorter TCRB CDR3s across all four CD4+ subsets.

Their recognized antigens are unknown. Isolated RNA was reverse transcribed in full, so expressed TCRB transcripts were sequenced. Measured with immunoSEQ multiplex PCR; TCRdb has only the in-frame clones, and not every one. The data contain fewer than 350,000 clones, about 15% of them singletons. Sequenced material: naive CD4+ T cells from blood. Receptor source: a man between 18 and 29 years old with type 1 diabetes.

The chain is built from TRBV28 and TRBJ1-1; perhaps TRBD1 as D (6 bases). The germline CDR1 and CDR2 sequences are MDHEN and SYDVKM. V lost 3 bases and J lost 4, with 15 bases in between. The CDR3 is 15 amino acids. The CDR3 here is CASSFGGGPGTEAFF. The CDR3 DNA reads as TGTGCCAGCAGTTTTGGTGGGGGCCCCGGCACTGAAGCTTTCTTT.

The chain recombines TRBV7-2 with TRBJ2-3; 9 bases agree with TRBD2. The J segment lost 0 bases and the V segment lost 6 bases, leaving 13 bases of the junction unmatched. The CDR3 is made up of 18 amino acids. Germline assignment: CDR1 SGHTA and CDR2 FQGNSA. The CDR3 here is CASRGGLSGGLSTDTQYF. CDR3 nucleotide sequence: TGTGCCAGCAGAGGGGGACTTAGCGGGGGACTTAGCACAGATACGCAGTATTTT.

The chain is built from TRBV5-1 and TRBJ2-3; 8 nucleotides align to TRBD2. This CDR3 region has 19 residues. After removal of 4 bases from V and 0 bases from J, the junction contained 16 bases not matched to a gene. Germline V gene data show CDR1 as SGHRS and CDR2 as YFSETQ. The CDR3 DNA reads as TGCGCCAGCAGCCAGTCCGTCAGCGGGAGAGGGGAAAGCACAGATACGCAGTATTTT. Amino acid sequence: CASSQSVSGRGESTDTQYF.

This clone has more than one count but fewer than ten. The V gene is TRBV5-4, the J gene TRBJ2-1; tentatively, D is TRBD2 (5 bases). The V end lost 3 bases, the J end lost 8 bases, and 6 bases lay between the germline ends. The CDR3 sequence is 11 residues long. Germline V gives CDR1 SGHNT, CDR2 YYREEE (reference sequence). The CDR3 spells CASSWGDEQFF. In nucleotides, the CDR3 is TGTGCCAGCAGCTGGGGAGATGAGCAGTTCTTC.

This clone came up once. The CDR3 sequence: CASSPRGKGTDYGYTF. CDR3 nucleotide sequence: TGTGCCAGCTCACCAAGGGGGAAGGGGACGGACTATGGCTACACCTTC. V is TRBV18 and J is TRBJ1-2, with D possibly TRBD1 on 6 matching bases. Germline V gives CDR1 KGHSH, CDR2 LQKENI. V lost 2 bases and J 3 bases, leaving 16 bases between the germline ends. The CDR3 sequence is 16 residues long. Full variable domain (remainder filled in from reference TRBV18 and TRBJ1-2): NAGVMQNPRHLVRRRGQEARLRCSPMKGHSHVYWYRQLPEEGLKFMVYLQKENIIDESGMPKERFSAEFPKEGPSILRIQQVVRGDSAAYFCASSPRGKGTDYGYTFGSGTRLTVV.

This clone was observed a few times. The V call is TRBV20-1, the J call TRBJ2-1, with a tentative D call TRBD2 (6 bases). CDR1 and CDR2 (germline): DFQATT, SNEGSKA (reference sequence). Trimming removed 8 bases at V and 12 bases at J, with 17 bases between. The CDR3 is 11 residues long. CDR3 nucleotide sequence: TGCAGTACCTTCGGGCGGGACTTGCAGTTCTTC. Encoded protein: CSTFGRDLQFF.

This clone has only a few counts. The chain is built from TRBV6-6 and TRBJ2-3; 8 bases line up with TRBD2. Germline lookup yields CDR1 MNHNY and CDR2 SVGAGI (reference sequence). The CDR3 runs to 14 residues. V dropped 6 bases and J dropped 0; count of bases not matched to a gene: 2. The CDR3 spells CASRPSGSTDTQYF. The CDR3 coding sequence is TGTGCCAGCAGACCTAGCGGGAGCACAGATACGCAGTATTTT.

This chain joins TRBV5-1 and TRBJ2-5, with D maybe TRBD1 (6 bases). Trimming removed 4 bases from V and 1 base from J, with 17 bases in between. The germline V gene encodes CDR1 SGHRS and CDR2 YFSETQ. The length of the CDR3 is 16 residues. CDR3 sequence: CASSRTQDSFQETQYF. The DNA of the CDR3 is TGCGCCAGCAGCAGGACACAGGACAGTTTCCAAGAGACCCAGTACTTC.

The rearrangement joins TRBV5-1 to TRBJ2-7; 12 bases are a match to TRBD2. The CDR3 extends over 17 amino acids. Germline-derived CDR1 and CDR2 are SGHRS and YFSETQ. V was pared by 0 bases and J by 7 bases, with 11 bases of the junction left unmatched. The CDR3 nucleotides read TGCGCCAGCAGCTTGGCTAGCGGGAGGGCCCTAAGTTTGGAGCAGTACTTC. It encodes CASSLASGRALSLEQYF.

J is TRBJ2-3 and V is TRBV28, with 8 bases matching TRBD2. Germline CDR1 is MDHEN and CDR2 is SYDVKM. This CDR3 contains 19 residues. J was trimmed by 2 bases and V by 1 base; bases with no gene match: 14. The CDR3 loop reads CASSLSGLAGNTFTDTQYF. CDR3 DNA: TGTGCCAGCAGTTTATCAGGCCTAGCGGGCAATACCTTCACAGATACGCAGTATTTT.

This chain uses TRBV4-1 with TRBJ1-2; D not resolved. V dropped 4 bases and J dropped 4 bases, with 22 bases sitting between them. CDR3 size: 17 residues. Germline V lookup: CDR1 MGHRA, CDR2 YSYEKL. The CDR3 sequence is CASSPGTELSWSYGYTF. The CDR3 region has the DNA TGCGCCAGCAGCCCGGGAACGGAGCTCTCGTGGAGCTATGGCTACACCTTC.

A few counts support this clone. V usage is TRBV5-4 and J usage is TRBJ2-3; tentatively, D is TRBD2 (8 bases). V lost 4 bases and J lost 5, with 26 bases in between. Germline-derived CDR1 and CDR2 are SGHNT and YYREEE (reference sequence). The CDR3 is 18 residues long. The CDR3 region has the DNA TGTGCCAGCAGCCAGGGACAGAAAAGCGGGAGCATCCAAGATACGCAGTATTTT. Translating gives CASSQGQKSGSIQDTQYF.

V is TRBV2 and J is TRBJ1-5, with D maybe TRBD1 (6 bases). The CDR3 contains 14 residues. Trimming removed 6 bases at V and 4 bases at J, with 13 bases between. Germline CDR1 and CDR2: SNHLY and FYNNEI. In nucleotides, the CDR3 is TGTGCCAGCAGGCAATCCACAGGGAATCAGCCCCAGCATTTT. Translation gives CASRQSTGNQPQHF.

This clone was detected a few times. The rearrangement uses TRBV27 and TRBJ1-5, with D maybe TRBD1 (6 bases). Trimming pared 4 bases from V and 9 bases from J, leaving 16 bases between. Germline CDR1 reads MNHEY; CDR2 reads SMNVEV (reference sequence). The CDR3 sequence is 14 residues long. CDR3 residues: CASSSTGRGWPQHF. In nucleotides, the CDR3 is TGTGCCAGCAGTTCCACAGGGCGCGGTTGGCCCCAGCATTTT.

In this sample, this clone turned up a few times. V and J are TRBV5-6 and TRBJ2-7, with 7 bases that match TRBD1. This CDR3 has 15 amino acids. J lost 2 bases, V lost 4 bases, and 9 bases had no gene match. Germline V gene lookup returns CDR1 SGHDT and CDR2 YYEEEE. The CDR3 is CASSPVPTGAYEQYF. CDR3 in DNA: TGTGCCAGCAGCCCGGTCCCTACAGGGGCCTACGAGCAGTACTTC.